This T cell receptor beta chain emerged from a study of T-cell reconstitution after alpha-beta-depleted transplantation in children. TCRbeta library preparation incorporated unique molecular identifiers. MiXCR, run by TCRdb on the PCR reads, gives a single entry per CDR3 protein. The sample lists about 1,000,000 distinct CDR3 sequences; roughly 29% were seen once. Germline-derived CDR1 and CDR2 are MNHEY and SVGEGT. V lost 2 bases, J lost 4 bases, and 17 bases stayed unmatched. The CDR3 is 20 residues long. To note about this clonotype: Its cognate antigen is unknown.

Study outcomes and limitations: At the one-year point after transplant, T-cell counts and TCRbeta diversity were found to come mostly from T cells that had been newly produced. Reportedly, alpha-beta T cells present about two months post-transplant originated from several hundred expanded clones of graft origin. For some patients, TCRbeta diversity was high at day 60 because of recipient T cells and thymic progenitors that survived.

The TCR originated in a boy in the first two years of life who had a stem cell transplant for SCID, so the T cells may come from the graft donor. The chain carries TRBV6-2 or TRBV6-3 and TRBJ2-1, with 10 bases aligning to TRBD2. The source was PBMCs, mostly from graft donor cells, collected 360 days after TCRalphabeta/CD19-depleted stem cell transplant. The CDR3 nucleotides read TGTGCCAGCAGTTACAATCGTCGGCTAGCGGGGGATTCCCCTTACAATGAGCAGTTCTTC. It translates to CASSYNRRLAGDSPYNEQFF.